The 18 T cell receptor beta chains given below trace back to one sample, sequenced in a study of blood T cells in healthy people across ages. A J-beta primer mix and a sample-barcoded 5' primer were used in a second PCR of roughly 7 to 12 cycles. TCRdb recomputed calls from the 5' RACE reads with MiXCR, one row per CDR3 protein. The sample records about 900,000 distinct CDR3 sequences, under 50% being singletons. The sequenced sample was blood. These receptor sequences come from a man aged 25-45 years in good health.

This clonotype was observed at least ten times. J is TRBJ1-2 and V is TRBV6-4, with a possible D match to TRBD1 (6 bases). From germline, CDR1 is MRHNA and CDR2 SNTAGT. V was trimmed by 0 bases and J by 4 bases, leaving 6 bases between them. The CDR3 runs to 13 residues. The CDR3 bases are TGTGCCAGCAGTGACTCGGACAGCTATGGCTACACCTTC. The encoded protein is CASSDSDSYGYTF.

The rearrangement joins TRBV28 to TRBJ2-7, with 8 bases identical to TRBD1. Germline lookup yields CDR1 MDHEN and CDR2 SYDVKM. The ends lost 5 bases at V and 2 bases at J; junction bases unmatched: 5. CDR3 length: 14 amino acids. CDR3 loop: CASSGTGATYEQYF. The CDR3 coding sequence is TGTGCCAGCAGTGGGACAGGAGCCACCTACGAGCAGTACTTC.

This clonotype was seen a few times. The chain couples TRBV3-1 to TRBJ1-3; D not certain. Germline V gene sequence: CDR1 LGHDT, CDR2 YNNKEL (reference sequence). The CDR3 is made up of 14 amino acids. V dropped 4 bases and J dropped 4 bases, with 11 bases sitting between them. CDR3 in amino acids: CASSLDTPGNTIYF. The DNA of the CDR3 is TGTGCCAGCAGCCTTGACACACCCGGAAACACCATATATTTT.

The genes are TRBV7-9 and TRBJ2-7, with TRBD2 as a possible D gene (5 bases). This CDR3 is built from 18 residues. With 3 bases removed from V and 2 bases from J, the gap between germline ends came to 23 bases. Germline CDR1 is SEHNR and CDR2 is FQNEAQ (reference sequence). CDR3 nucleotides: TGTGCCAGCAGCTTTCGGGATGATATAAAGACTGGGACCTACGAGCAGTACTTC. It encodes CASSFRDDIKTGTYEQYF.

This clonotype was counted once. The chain couples TRBV27 to TRBJ2-2; D is uncertain. From germline, CDR1 is MNHEY and CDR2 SMNVEV (reference sequence). This CDR3 contains 15 residues. V shed 1 base and J shed 4 bases, with 10 bases lying between them. CDR3 DNA sequence: TGTGCCAGCAGTTTATATGGGTCGGGCACCGGGGAGCTGTTTTTT. Amino acid sequence: CASSLYGSGTGELFF.

Points on this clonotype: Germline and junction disagree at one end, which may indicate a read error. The chain couples TRBV4-3 to TRBJ2-1; unclear D gene. The CDR3 is 17 residues long. Germline V gene sequence: CDR1 LGHNA, CDR2 YSLEER. The CDR3 protein is CAGSQDSTPSSYNEQFF. The CDR3 DNA is TGCGCCGGCAGCCAAGACTCGACCCCTAGCTCCTACAATGAGCAGTTCTTC.

This chain's CDR3 is CASSQTDRNTEAFF. CDR3 bases: TGCGCCAGCAGCCAGACCGACAGAAACACTGAAGCTTTCTTT. The V gene is TRBV4-1, the J gene TRBJ1-1; maybe TRBD1 (5 bases). The CDR3 totals 14 residues. V gave up 3 bases and J gave up 2 bases, with 10 bases separating them. Germline V gene sequence: CDR1 MGHRA, CDR2 YSYEKL.

This clonotype was recorded a few times. The chain recombines TRBV3-1 with TRBJ1-5; D is uncertain. In germline, CDR1 is LGHDT, CDR2 YNNKEL (reference sequence). The CDR3 has 15 residues. Trimming shortened V by 0 bases and J by 0 bases, and 6 bases separated the two germline ends. The CDR3, as DNA: TGTGCCAGCAGCCAAGAGTCCGGTAGCAATCAGCCCCAGCATTTT. Amino acids: CASSQESGSNQPQHF. Filled out from reference TRBV3-1 and TRBJ1-5, the complete variable domain reads DTAVSQTPKYLVTQMGNDKSIKCEQNLGHDTMYWYKQDSKKFLKIMFSYNNKELIINETVPNRFSPKSPDKAHLNLHINSLELGDSAVYFCASSQESGSNQPQHFGDGTRLSIL.

V usage is TRBV4-2 and J usage is TRBJ2-3; maybe TRBD1 (7 bases). Germline CDR1 and CDR2: LGHNA and YNFKEQ. Trimming took off 0 bases at V and 2 bases at J, with 15 bases between the two ends. The CDR3 spans 17 residues. The CDR3 is CASSQDEGGTATDTQYF. CDR3 nucleotide sequence: TGTGCCAGCAGCCAAGATGAGGGCGGGACAGCCACAGATACGCAGTATTTT.

The rearrangement links TRBV3-1 to TRBJ1-1; D may be TRBD1 (6 bases). This CDR3 contains 15 residues. Trimming shortened V by 2 bases and J by 1 base, and 11 bases separated the two germline ends. Germline lookup yields CDR1 LGHDT and CDR2 YNNKEL (reference sequence). The CDR3 DNA is TGTGCCAGCAGCCAAACCCGGACAGAGAACACTGAAGCTTTCTTT. Amino acids: CASSQTRTENTEAFF.

The chain links TRBV12-3 or TRBV12-4 to TRBJ1-1; D call uncertain. This CDR3 region has 14 residues. V lost 3 bases and J 4 bases, leaving 12 bases between the germline ends. CDR3 residues: CASSLDAAGTEAFF. The CDR3 bases are TGTGCCAGCAGTTTGGACGCCGCGGGCACTGAAGCTTTCTTT.

This chain links TRBV7-9 with TRBJ2-7, with 10 positions matching TRBD1. The trim removed 3 bases at V and 4 bases at J, leaving 6 bases unmatched. The CDR3 loop spans 15 amino acids. Germline V gene lookup returns CDR1 SEHNR and CDR2 FQNEAQ (reference sequence). As DNA, the CDR3 is TGTGCCAGCAGCTTTGACAGGGGGCAGGATTACGAGCAGTACTTC. This codes for CASSFDRGQDYEQYF.

This clonotype was picked up one time. For the CDR3, the DNA is TGTGCCAGCACCGTGGGGGACGAGCAGTACTTC. Amino acids: CASTVGDEQYF. The J gene is TRBJ2-7, the V gene TRBV27, with D perhaps assigned TRBD1 or TRBD2 (5 bases each). The CDR3 covers 11 residues. The V end was cut by 7 bases, the J end by 5 bases, with 9 bases between. In germline, CDR1 is MNHEY, CDR2 SMNVEV (reference sequence).

This clonotype was detected only a few times. The V gene is TRBV28, the J gene TRBJ1-1; D is undetermined. This CDR3 comprises 13 residues. Germline V gives CDR1 MDHEN, CDR2 SYDVKM. V dropped 6 bases and J dropped 1 base, with 9 bases sitting between them. The CDR3 protein is CASSARTNTEAFF. The DNA for the CDR3 is TGTGCCAGCAGCGCCCGGACGAACACTGAAGCTTTCTTT. Looking up the rest from reference TRBV28 and TRBJ1-1 gives the full variable domain: DVKVTQSSRYLVKRTGEKVFLECVQDMDHENMFWYRQDPGLGLRLIYFSYDVKMKEKGDIPEGYSVSREKKERFSLILESASTNQTSMYLCASSARTNTEAFFGQGTRLTVV.

The V and J genes are TRBV20-1 and TRBJ1-1; 7 bases match TRBD1. In germline, CDR1 is DFQATT, CDR2 SNEGSKA (reference sequence). CDR3 size: 14 residues. The V and J ends lost 5 bases and 3 bases, in that order; junction bases with no gene match: 9. DNA of the CDR3: TGCAGTGCTCTTCCGACAGGGAAGGACACTGAAGCTTTCTTT. Encoded protein: CSALPTGKDTEAFF.

The rearrangement joins TRBV5-1 to TRBJ2-3, with D hard to call. The CDR3 is 15 residues long. Deletions cut 0 bases from V and 4 bases from J, with 12 bases between. From germline, CDR1 is SGHRS and CDR2 YFSETQ. The DNA of the CDR3 is TGCGCCAGCAGCTTGGCACTGGGCAGCGCAGATACGCAGTATTTT. This sequence encodes CASSLALGSADTQYF.

In this sample, this clonotype turned up a few times. The chain carries TRBV9 and TRBJ1-6; the D gene is possibly TRBD1 (6 bases). V was pared by 0 bases and J by 7 bases, with 11 bases between. CDR3 length: 15 residues. CDR1 SGDLS and CDR2 YYNGEE come from the germline V gene. The CDR3 region is CASSVEVTGNSPLHF. The CDR3 DNA sequence: TGTGCCAGCAGCGTAGAAGTTACAGGGAATTCACCCCTCCACTTT.

The genes are TRBV25-1 and TRBJ2-3; the match to TRBD2 covers 10 bases. The CDR3 sequence is 16 residues long. Germline V gene sequence: CDR1 MGHDK, CDR2 SYGVNS. The V and J ends lost 4 bases and 1 base, in that order; junction bases with no gene match: 5. This CDR3 is CASSVTSGARTDTQYF. The CDR3 DNA reads as TGTGCCAGCAGTGTCACTAGCGGGGCCCGCACAGATACGCAGTATTTT.